Each of the 28 T cell receptor beta chains below was sequenced from the same sample in a study of cytomegalovirus exposure and HLA in healthy donors. Generated by immunoSEQ multiplex PCR, the TCRdb table keeps only in-frame clones and is missing some. The profile covers about 78,000 clones, with around 96% appearing a single time and roughly 1.6% taken by the ten largest. Input material: PBMCs. The receptor source for this set is a man aged 18 to 35 in good health and CMV-seropositive.

The rearrangement links TRBV30 to TRBJ2-4, with TRBD2 matching 9 bases. Trimming took 0 bases from V and 3 from J; bases not matched to a gene: 9. CDR3 size: 17 residues. Germline V gene data show CDR1 as GTSNPN and CDR2 as SVGIG (reference sequence). The CDR3 DNA is TGTGCCTGGAGTGTACAGCGGGGGGCGCCCGACAAAAACATTCAGTACTTC. Amino acid sequence: CAWSVQRGAPDKNIQYF.

The chain uses TRBV19 and TRBJ2-7; TRBD1 matches at 9 bases. This CDR3 has 16 residues. V shed 7 bases, J shed 2 bases, and the junction held 12 bases outside the gene matches. Germline lookup yields CDR1 LNHDA and CDR2 SQIVND (reference sequence). CDR3 sequence: CASTISGQGTTYEQYF. DNA of the CDR3: TGTGCCAGTACCATATCAGGACAGGGGACAACCTACGAGCAGTACTTC.

In its sample, this clone was seen once. The chain is built from TRBV11-3 and TRBJ2-1; D perhaps matches TRBD2 (6 bases). Germline V gene sequence: CDR1 SGHNT, CDR2 YENEEA. This CDR3 contains 14 residues. The V end lost 3 bases, the J end lost 6 bases, and 12 bases lay between the germline ends. This chain's CDR3 is CASSLPTSPNEQFF. In nucleotides, the CDR3 is TGTGCCAGCAGCTTGCCCACTAGCCCCAATGAGCAGTTCTTC. Full variable domain (missing parts from reference TRBV11-3 and TRBJ2-1): EAGVVQSPRYKIIEKKQPVAFWCNPISGHNTLYWYLQNLGQGPELLIRYENEEAVDDSQLPKDRFSAERLKGVDSTLKIQPAELGDSAVYLCASSLPTSPNEQFFGPGTRLTVL.

The chain links TRBV18 to TRBJ2-2, with 7 bases lining up with TRBD2. Germline loops: CDR1 KGHSH, CDR2 LQKENI. This CDR3 has 16 residues. The ends lost 3 bases at V and 4 bases at J; junction bases unmatched: 8. The CDR3 loop reads CASSPTPGLITGELFF. The DNA of the CDR3 is TGTGCCAGCTCACCTACGCCGGGACTAATCACCGGGGAGCTGTTTTTT.

This rearrangement joins TRBV6-6 to TRBJ2-1, with 10 nucleotides matching TRBD2. In germline, CDR1 is MNHNY, CDR2 SVGAGI (reference sequence). Unmatched junction bases numbered 3, after V lost 4 bases and J lost 0 bases. This CDR3 is built from 16 residues. CDR3 in DNA: TGTGCCAGCAGTTCCCGGACTAGCGGCTCCTACAATGAGCAGTTCTTC. It yields the protein CASSSRTSGSYNEQFF.

This clone has a single count. V usage is TRBV7-9 and J usage is TRBJ1-2; 7 bases map to TRBD1. V shed 4 bases, J shed 4 bases, and the junction held 3 bases outside the gene matches. Germline CDR1 reads SEHNR; CDR2 reads FQNEAQ (reference sequence). This CDR3 is built from 13 residues. Here the CDR3 DNA reads TGTGCCAGCAGCTCCACAGGGGCCTATGGCTACACCTTC. It yields the protein CASSSTGAYGYTF.

This clone occurred once. This chain joins TRBV2 and TRBJ2-2; TRBD2 is a possible D gene (6 bases). Trimming left V 4 bases short and J 2 bases short, with 14 bases between. The V gene's germline CDR1 is SNHLY and CDR2 FYNNEI. The CDR3 has 16 amino acids. The CDR3 reads CASSAHLAINTGELFF. In DNA form, the CDR3 reads TGTGCCAGCAGTGCTCACCTAGCGATAAACACCGGGGAGCTGTTTTTT.

The chain is built from TRBV29-1 and TRBJ2-3; 8 positions match TRBD1. V lost 7 bases, J lost 10 bases, and 22 bases stayed unmatched. Germline values: CDR1 SQVTM, CDR2 ANQGSEA. This CDR3 is built from 16 residues. The CDR3 protein is CSADRMGQGARVAQYF. The CDR3 DNA follows: TGCAGCGCAGATCGGATGGGGCAGGGGGCGCGTGTGGCGCAGTATTTT.

The gene calls are TRBV28 and TRBJ1-5; D call uncertain. The germline V gene has CDR1 MDHEN and CDR2 SYDVKM. V lost 1 base and J 6 bases, leaving 10 bases between the germline ends. This CDR3 has 14 residues. CDR3 DNA sequence: TGTGCCAGCAGTTTATTGGGAAGCGGTCAGCCCCAGCATTTT. It is translated as CASSLLGSGQPQHF. Drawing the rest from reference TRBV28 and TRBJ1-5, the complete variable domain is DVKVTQSSRYLVKRTGEKVFLECVQDMDHENMFWYRQDPGLGLRLIYFSYDVKMKEKGDIPEGYSVSREKKERFSLILESASTNQTSMYLCASSLLGSGQPQHFGDGTRLSIL.

V and J are TRBV14 and TRBJ1-1; 8 nucleotides align to TRBD1. The length of the CDR3 is 15 residues. Germline V CDR1 and CDR2: SGHDN, FVKESK. The trim removed 3 bases at V and 0 bases at J, leaving 3 bases unmatched. Written as DNA, the CDR3 is TGTGCCAGCAGCCATCCCAGGGGGCTGAACACTGAAGCTTTCTTT. Protein product: CASSHPRGLNTEAFF.

The chain employs TRBV11-2 and TRBJ1-2; 7 bases are shared with TRBD1. The germline gives CDR1 SGHAT, CDR2 FQNNGV. Trimming cost V 1 base and J 8 bases; bases outside gene matches: 7. The CDR3 loop spans 14 amino acids. CDR3 amino acids: CASSLGQGSEGYTF. The CDR3 bases are TGTGCCAGCAGCTTAGGACAGGGCAGTGAAGGCTACACCTTC.

The genes are TRBV7-9 and TRBJ2-1; 10 nucleotides agree with TRBD2. Germline CDR1 and CDR2: SEHNR and FQNEAQ (reference sequence). V shed 5 bases and J 5 bases; nucleotides not matched to a gene: 9. CDR3 length: 16 amino acids. This chain's CDR3 is CASSRARLAGDNEQFF. In DNA, the CDR3 is TGTGCCAGCAGCAGAGCTAGGCTAGCGGGAGACAATGAGCAGTTCTTC.

The V gene is TRBV7-8, the J gene TRBJ1-3; 7 bases match TRBD1. V trimming: 1 base; J trimming: 0 bases; junction bases outside the gene matches: 9. Germline V gene data show CDR1 as SGHVS and CDR2 as FQNEAQ. The CDR3 is made up of 18 amino acids. The CDR3 DNA follows: TGTGCCAGCAGCTTAGGAGGGACAGTCTTCTACTCTGGAAACACCATATATTTT. Encoded protein: CASSLGGTVFYSGNTIYF.

The chain has TRBV5-1 and TRBJ2-1; 7 nucleotides align to TRBD1. Trimming took 4 bases from V and 6 from J; bases not matched to a gene: 4. The CDR3 has 13 amino acids. Germline V gives CDR1 SGHRS, CDR2 YFSETQ. CDR3 nucleotides: TGCGCCAGCAGCCCGACAGGGCGCAATGAGCAGTTCTTC. This encodes CASSPTGRNEQFF.

J is TRBJ2-3 and V is TRBV11-2; 8 bases are a match to TRBD2. V lost 6 bases, J lost 0 bases, and 2 bases stayed unmatched. CDR3 size: 14 residues. CDR1 SGHAT and CDR2 FQNNGV come from the germline V gene. The CDR3 DNA reads TGTGCCAGCAGGCGGGGGGTGAGCACAGATACGCAGTATTTT. As protein: CASRRGVSTDTQYF.

The rearrangement uses TRBV18 and TRBJ2-5; a weak D match, TRBD2 (6 bases). CDR3 length: 18 residues. The ends were cut back, 6 bases at V and 1 base at J, with 24 bases in the middle. Germline V gene lookup returns CDR1 KGHSH and CDR2 LQKENI. CDR3: CASSPTLRAAGPQETQYF. CDR3 coding DNA: TGTGCCAGCTCCCCCACACTCCGCGCCGCGGGACCCCAAGAGACCCAGTACTTC.

The chain employs TRBV9 and TRBJ1-1, with D unresolved. Germline CDR1 reads SGDLS; CDR2 reads YYNGEE. The CDR3 loop spans 13 amino acids. The V gene lost 0 bases and the J gene lost 3 bases, with 6 bases spanning the gap. DNA for the CDR3: TGTGCCAGCAGCGTAGGGCTTTACACTGAAGCTTTCTTT. Its protein is CASSVGLYTEAFF.

The chain joins TRBV5-1 to TRBJ2-7, with 11 nucleotides matching TRBD2. J lost 3 bases, V lost 5 bases, and 7 bases had no gene match. There are 15 residues in the CDR3. Germline V CDR1 and CDR2: SGHRS, YFSETQ. Here the CDR3 reads CASRQGTSGGYEQYF. In nucleotides, the CDR3 is TGCGCCAGCAGACAAGGGACTAGCGGAGGCTACGAGCAGTACTTC.

The chain is built from TRBV7-9 and TRBJ2-7; 10 bases fit TRBD2. This CDR3 is 16 amino acids long. V was clipped by 5 bases and J by 6 bases; unmatched bases: 13. CDR1 and CDR2 from the germline V gene are SEHNR and FQNEAQ (reference sequence). The CDR3 loop reads CASSRIGLAGVSEQYF. CDR3 DNA sequence: TGTGCCAGCAGCCGCATCGGGCTAGCGGGAGTCTCCGAGCAGTACTTC.

J is TRBJ2-6 and V is TRBV23-1, with D hard to call. TRBV23-1 is marked as an open reading frame, function uncertain. The CDR3 totals 16 residues. V was clipped by 0 bases and J by 0 bases, with 6 bases between them. The CDR3 spells CASSQSRRSGANVLTF. CDR3 DNA sequence: TGCGCCAGCAGTCAATCCCGTCGCTCTGGGGCCAACGTCCTGACTTTC.

The chain employs TRBV5-1 and TRBJ1-4; TRBD1 might be the D (5 bases). Germline CDR1 is SGHRS and CDR2 is YFSETQ. Between the trimmed V and J ends, which lost 4 bases and 6 bases, there was a span of 16 bases. The CDR3 has 15 residues. Here the CDR3 reads CASSLRTGVDEKLFF. In nucleotides, the CDR3 is TGCGCCAGCAGCCTAAGAACAGGAGTGGATGAAAAACTGTTTTTT.

The gene calls are TRBV7-2 and TRBJ1-2; D is uncertain. The CDR3 has 15 amino acids. Germline loops: CDR1 SGHTA, CDR2 FQGNSA. With 2 bases removed from V and 2 bases from J, the gap between germline ends came to 12 bases. The CDR3 loop reads CASSLWAGSNYGYTF. The DNA of the CDR3 is TGTGCCAGCAGCTTATGGGCAGGAAGCAACTATGGCTACACCTTC.

The V call is TRBV30, the J call TRBJ1-2; D ambiguous. The CDR3 loop spans 13 amino acids. Between the trimmed V and J ends, which lost 6 bases and 4 bases, there was a span of 15 bases. Looked up from germline, CDR1 is GTSNPN and CDR2 is SVGIG (reference sequence). The CDR3, as DNA: TGTGCCTGCACAGAGCCATCCGCCTATGGCTACACCTTC. It encodes CACTEPSAYGYTF.

This chain uses TRBV19 with TRBJ2-7; D is possibly TRBD2 (5 bases). V was trimmed by 10 bases and J by 4 bases, leaving 23 bases between them. CDR3 length: 15 residues. Per the germline V gene, CDR1 is LNHDA and CDR2 is SQIVND (reference sequence). The CDR3 reads CATSPTVRDLYEQYF. CDR3 DNA: TGTGCCACTTCCCCTACGGTTCGGGATCTTTACGAGCAGTACTTC.

V usage is TRBV10-3 and J usage is TRBJ2-1; TRBD2 agrees at 10 bases. V lost 2 bases and J lost 0; bases outside the gene matches: 4. The CDR3 runs 17 residues. Germline V gives CDR1 ENHRY, CDR2 SYGVKD. CDR3 in amino acids: CAISEQTSGFSYNEQFF. CDR3 nucleotide sequence: TGTGCCATCAGTGAGCAGACTAGCGGGTTCTCCTACAATGAGCAGTTCTTC.

V usage is TRBV7-9 and J usage is TRBJ2-3, with TRBD1 matching 7 bases. With 0 bases clipped from V and 7 bases from J, the junction kept 4 bases outside the gene matches. The germline V gene has CDR1 SEHNR and CDR2 FQNEAQ (reference sequence). The CDR3 spans 14 residues. The CDR3 bases are TGTGCCAGCAGCTTAGCAGGGGGCGCGAATACGCAGTATTTT. This encodes CASSLAGGANTQYF.

This sequence joins TRBV10-3 and TRBJ1-5; D call uncertain. Germline CDR1 is ENHRY and CDR2 is SYGVKD. The V end was cut by 2 bases, the J end by 0 bases, with 8 bases between. CDR3 length equals 15 residues. The CDR3 DNA reads as TGTGCCATCAGTGAGGCCTCTAATAGCAATCAGCCCCAGCATTTT. This translates into CAISEASNSNQPQHF.

The table lists this clone with a count of one. The rearrangement links TRBV7-2 to TRBJ2-2; TRBD1 matches 9 bases. CDR1 and CDR2 from the germline V gene are SGHTA and FQGNSA. With 5 bases clipped from V and 4 bases from J, the junction kept 8 bases outside the gene matches. The CDR3 runs 16 residues. The CDR3 region has the DNA TGTGCCAGCAGCCTCATTACAGGGGGCTTCACCGGGGAGCTGTTTTTT. Amino acid sequence: CASSLITGGFTGELFF.